The 8 T cell receptor beta chains presented below share a single source sample, sequenced in a study of T cell repertoires in cytomegalovirus infection. These receptors' antigens are unknown. TCRdb itself ran the reads through MiXCR, one entry per CDR3 protein. The sample shows approximately 81,000 distinct CDR3 sequences, 20% to 30% of them seen only once. This sample comprised CD8+ T cells from cultured PBMCs, obtained from culture after CMV antigen stimulation. The source of these receptors is a human donor in good health (CMV status not recorded). Some clones in this sample may be carry-over from other donors' samples.

V is TRBV13 and J is TRBJ2-7; unclear D gene. CDR3 length equals 16 residues. Germline-derived CDR1 and CDR2 are PRHDT and FYEKMQ (reference sequence). V lost 5 bases and J lost 2, with 19 bases in between. The CDR3 here is CASSARTHTGTYEQYF. DNA of the CDR3: TGTGCCAGCAGCGCCCGGACCCACACGGGCACCTACGAGCAGTACTTC.

In its sample, this clonotype was seen a few times. J is TRBJ2-5 and V is TRBV29-1, with TRBD1 matching over 7 bases. Trimming cost V 5 bases and J 6 bases; bases outside gene matches: 15. CDR1 is SQVTM and CDR2 is ANQGSEA in the germline V gene. The CDR3 spans 15 residues. The CDR3 bases are TGCAGCGTTTCAGGGGACAGCGATTCAGTTAAGACCCAGTACTTC. It is translated as CSVSGDSDSVKTQYF. The variable domain in full, completed from reference TRBV29-1 and TRBJ2-5, reads SAVISQKPSRDICQRGTSLTIQCQVDSQVTMMFWYRQQPGQSLTLIATANQGSEATYESGFVIDKFPISRPNLTFSTLTVSNMSPEDSSIYLCSVSGDSDSVKTQYFGPGTRLLVL.

At least ten counts were recorded for this clonotype. V usage is TRBV10-3 and J usage is TRBJ2-2; 9 bases align to TRBD1. V was clipped by 5 bases and J by 5 bases; unmatched bases: 9. The CDR3 is 16 amino acids. From germline, CDR1 is ENHRY and CDR2 SYGVKD. The CDR3 here is CAISPSRDRVTGELFF. DNA for the CDR3: TGTGCCATCAGTCCGTCCCGGGACAGGGTAACCGGGGAGCTGTTTTTT.

This clonotype came up a few times. This rearrangement joins TRBV4-1 to TRBJ2-7; 7 nucleotides match TRBD1. Trimming took 1 base from V and 2 from J; bases not matched to a gene: 8. This CDR3 is built from 16 residues. Germline CDR1 MGHRA, CDR2 YSYEKL. Here the CDR3 reads CASSQGPDRTTYEQYF. The CDR3 nucleotides read TGCGCCAGCAGCCAAGGGCCGGACAGGACCACCTACGAGCAGTACTTC.

The table lists this clonotype with a few counts. This chain joins TRBV27 and TRBJ2-7; D is undetermined. V lost 8 bases and J lost 5, with 13 bases in between. This CDR3 spans 12 amino acids. Per germline, CDR1 MNHEY and CDR2 SMNVEV (reference sequence). Here the CDR3 reads CASRTARHEQYF. DNA for the CDR3: TGTGCCAGCCGCACGGCCCGCCACGAGCAGTACTTC.

This clonotype was detected only a few times. The V call is TRBV5-5, the J call TRBJ2-7; TRBD1 matches at 7 bases. CDR3 length: 16 amino acids. Germline trimming cut 0 bases from V and 0 bases from J; bases unmatched to any gene: 6. Looked up from germline, CDR1 is SGHKS and CDR2 is YYEKEE (reference sequence). The CDR3 bases are TGTGCCAGCAGCTTGGGGACAGGCCCCCGCTCCTACGAGCAGTACTTC. It encodes CASSLGTGPRSYEQYF.

V is TRBV11-2 and J is TRBJ1-2; TRBD1 aligns across 10 bases. The CDR3 covers 14 residues. V was clipped by 6 bases and J by 8 bases; unmatched bases: 9. Germline lookup yields CDR1 SGHAT and CDR2 FQNNGV. DNA of the CDR3: TGTGCCAGCAGGTCCCCCGGGACAGGGGAAGGCTACACCTTC. Amino acid sequence: CASRSPGTGEGYTF.

This chain uses TRBV6-2 or TRBV6-3 with TRBJ2-7; tentatively, D is TRBD1 (6 bases). Per germline, CDR1 MNHEY and CDR2 SVGEGT. This CDR3 has 10 residues. CDR3 loop: CATGQYEQYF. CDR3 coding DNA: TGTGCGACGGGACAATACGAGCAGTACTTC.